This TCR beta chain was sequenced in a study of T cell clusters in autoimmune cytopenias. Study-level findings and limits: A dominant lymphoma-associated repertoire apparently masked the cluster-lack signature in secondary cytopenia versus chronic lymphocytic leukemia. Physiological T cell clusters of healthy donors were apparently absent in primary autoimmune cytopenia patients.

The germline V gene encodes CDR1 LNHNV and CDR2 YYDKDF (reference sequence). This CDR3 comprises 16 residues. Considering frequency, this clonotype is medium-sized. No antigen is known for it. One tube held mixed TRB-A and TRB-B primer pools for touch-down PCR. TCRdb re-called the multiplex PCR reads; every CDR3 protein appears as one record, without DNA. This sample's clone table lists about 6,000 distinct CDR3 sequences. About 37,500 genome equivalents of blood DNA were amplified for TRB. The TCR comes from a human donor with an autoimmune cytopenia or autoimmune hepatitis (not recorded which). The sample comprised peripheral blood. The chain recombines TRBV15 with TRBJ1-5; TCRdb selects TRBD1, and the lack of DNA leaves this call unchecked. The CDR3: CATSRGTGDSNQPQHF.